A selection of T cell receptor beta chains follows, all from one sample in a study of blood T cell repertoires in COVID-19. Only in-frame clones appear in the TCRdb table, and some are missing; sequencing was by immunoSEQ multiplex PCR. The repertoire holds about half a million clones, with about 91% as singletons. Sequenced sample: peripheral blood. Receptors originate from a man between 18 and 29 years old with COVID-19, enrolled during active disease. Each CDR3 is given with its conserved first and last residue.

J gene | V gene | CDR3 length | CDR3 protein
TRBJ2-1 | TRBV3-1/TRBV3-2 | 12 | CASSQEPGWLVF
TRBJ2-3 | TRBV24-1 | 16 | CATSDPGLAVTDTQYF
TRBJ2-1 | TRBV7-9 | 12 | CASSFYSNEQFF
TRBJ2-7 | TRBV6-1 | 14 | CASSDRDTNYEQYF
TRBJ2-7 | TRBV19 | 15 | CASSITGTSAYEQYF
TRBJ2-5 | TRBV6-1 | 15 | CASSDVRSYQETQYF
TRBJ1-6 | TRBV6-1 | 14 | CASSEIQIGSPLHF
TRBJ1-1 | TRBV10-2 | 14 | CASQPVQGSAEAFF
TRBJ1-2 | TRBV5-1 | 15 | CASSLDTRGTYGYTF
TRBJ2-1 | TRBV5-1 | 15 | CASSLALAGQNEQFF
TRBJ2-1 | TRBV4-1 | 16 | CASSQDPQGRMSEQFF
TRBJ2-1 | TRBV4-1 | 15 | CASSQEEAGWNEQFF
TRBJ2-7 | TRBV7-9 | 14 | CASSLDRGYSEQYF
TRBJ2-5 | TRBV19 | 15 | CASSIGGVTGETQYF
TRBJ2-2 | TRBV30 | 16 | CAWRIGQGEVAGELFF
TRBJ1-1 | TRBV11-3 | 15 | CASSSGEGMNTEAFF
TRBJ2-5 | TRBV10-2 | 14 | CASSLGLAGETQYF
TRBJ2-3 | TRBV24-1 | 15 | CATSPSGTPADTQYF
TRBJ2-1 | TRBV19 | 17 | CASSIDSAGPIYNEQFF
TRBJ2-1 | TRBV11-3 | 15 | CASSLYFSGRNEQFF
TRBJ1-1 | TRBV28 | 16 | CASRTTGPGGSTEAFF
TRBJ2-7 | TRBV10-3 | 15 | CAIRSSSGEPYEQYF
TRBJ2-1 | TRBV13 | 13 | CASSFTRSHEQFF
TRBJ2-5 | TRBV4-1 | 14 | CASSLLRDVETQYF
TRBJ2-5 | TRBV19 | 16 | CASSFPGTGGQETQYF
TRBJ2-3 | TRBV19 | 15 | CATEYGGSEGDTQYF
TRBJ1-4 | TRBV7-9 | 15 | CASSFQTATNEKLFF
TRBJ1-5 | TRBV19 | 16 | CASRDREVGPNQPQHF
TRBJ2-2 | TRBV28 | 15 | CACFRGFTNTGELFF
TRBJ2-3 | TRBV6-5 | 15 | CASSYAGGNTDTQYF
TRBJ1-1 | TRBV7-9 | 15 | CASSSDDTPRGEAFF
TRBJ2-1 | TRBV30 | 13 | CAWSPTSGGEQFF
TRBJ1-4 | TRBV2 | 14 | CASSDRGVNEKLFF
TRBJ1-5 | TRBV19 | 18 | CASSSRDRGGKSNQPQHF
TRBJ2-1 | TRBV5-1 | 17 | CASSLVGGLSSYNEQFF
TRBJ2-2 | TRBV13 | 12 | CASSPPSGELFF